A selection of T cell receptor beta chains follows, all from one sample in a study of cytomegalovirus exposure and HLA in healthy donors. Only in-frame clones appear in the TCRdb table, and some are missing; sequencing was by immunoSEQ multiplex PCR. The sample records fewer than 250,000 clones, around 77% being singletons. Sequencing was carried out using PBMCs. The receptors here all came from a woman aged 18 to 35 in good health and CMV-seronegative. CDR3s include the opening cysteine and the closing phenylalanine or tryptophan. Each record gives: J gene, V gene, D gene, clone size, CDR3 DNA, CDR3 protein. The D gene is left open where the match is weak. Some rows have no size entry. The others give once, few or many, or a class for an expanded clone.

j_gene: TRBJ1-1
v_gene: TRBV1
d_gene: NA
abundance: NA
CDR3nt: TGCACCAGCAGCCCCCGAACTACTGAAGCTTTCTTT
CDR3aa: CTSSPRTTEAFF

j_gene: TRBJ2-5
v_gene: TRBV7-3
d_gene: NA
abundance: NA
CDR3nt: TGTGCCAGCAGCCCCTCCCGGGGGGCCGTACGGACCCAGTACTTC
CDR3aa: CASSPSRGAVRTQYF

j_gene: TRBJ2-3
v_gene: TRBV7-9
d_gene: TRBD1
abundance: NA
CDR3nt: TGTGCCAGCAGCTTAGCTTTACAGGGGGTTGTAGATACGCAGTATTTT
CDR3aa: CASSLALQGVVDTQYF

j_gene: TRBJ1-5
v_gene: TRBV6-5
d_gene: NA
abundance: NA
CDR3nt: TGTGCCAGCAGAGCCACAGGACAGTACCATCAGCCCCAGCATTTT
CDR3aa: CASRATGQYHQPQHF

j_gene: TRBJ1-4
v_gene: TRBV7-8
d_gene: TRBD1
abundance: once
CDR3nt: TGTGCCAGCAGTTTCCAACCCCGGGACAGGGGTGAAAAACTGTTTTTT
CDR3aa: CASSFQPRDRGEKLFF

j_gene: TRBJ2-3
v_gene: TRBV4-3
d_gene: TRBD2
abundance: NA
CDR3nt: TGCGCCAGCAGCCAAACGAACACGGGAGGGAGCACAGATACGCAGTATTTT
CDR3aa: CASSQTNTGGSTDTQYF

j_gene: TRBJ2-1
v_gene: TRBV21-1
d_gene: NA
abundance: NA
CDR3nt: TGTGCCAGCAGCAAAGCGCCCGGACAGCGGGGAGGAGCCTACAATGAGCAGTTCTTC
CDR3aa: CASSKAPGQRGGAYNEQFF

j_gene: TRBJ2-2
v_gene: TRBV27
d_gene: NA
abundance: NA
CDR3nt: TGTGCCAGCAGTCCAAATTACACCGGGGAGCTGTTTTTT
CDR3aa: CASSPNYTGELFF

j_gene: TRBJ2-7
v_gene: TRBV2
d_gene: TRBD1
abundance: NA
CDR3nt: TGTGCCAGCAGTGAAGCGGGACAGGGGTTGCGAGAGCAGTACTTC
CDR3aa: CASSEAGQGLREQYF

j_gene: TRBJ2-1
v_gene: TRBV5-1
d_gene: NA
abundance: NA
CDR3nt: TGCGCCAGCAGCTCCGCCGAGCGAGGGACCTACAATGAGCAGTTCTTC
CDR3aa: CASSSAERGTYNEQFF

j_gene: TRBJ1-1
v_gene: TRBV27
d_gene: NA
abundance: NA
CDR3nt: TGTGCCAGCAGTTTTGAGAATGAAGCTTTCTTT
CDR3aa: CASSFENEAFF

j_gene: TRBJ1-3
v_gene: TRBV10-3
d_gene: NA
abundance: once
CDR3nt: TGTGCCATCAGTGATGGCCAGGGGTATAGTGGAAACACCATATATTTT
CDR3aa: CAISDGQGYSGNTIYF

j_gene: TRBJ1-1
v_gene: TRBV11-2
d_gene: NA
abundance: NA
CDR3nt: TGTGCCAGCAGCTTAGGCGGGGAGAACACTGAAGCTTTCTTT
CDR3aa: CASSLGGENTEAFF

j_gene: TRBJ1-1
v_gene: TRBV5-1
d_gene: TRBD1
abundance: NA
CDR3nt: TGCGCCAGCAGCTCGCTGGGACAGATGAACACTGAAGCTTTCTTT
CDR3aa: CASSSLGQMNTEAFF

j_gene: TRBJ1-2
v_gene: TRBV6-4
d_gene: TRBD1
abundance: NA
CDR3nt: TGTGCCAGCAGTGATGGGAGTGGACAGGGCTATGGCTACACCTTC
CDR3aa: CASSDGSGQGYGYTF

j_gene: TRBJ2-5
v_gene: TRBV7-3
d_gene: TRBD2
abundance: NA
CDR3nt: TGTGCCAGCAGCGTGGGAGGGCCATGGGAGACCCAGTACTTC
CDR3aa: CASSVGGPWETQYF

j_gene: TRBJ1-5
v_gene: TRBV5-8
d_gene: TRBD1
abundance: NA
CDR3nt: TGTGCCAGCAGCTTGGGGACAGGGCATGATCAGCCCCAGCATTTT
CDR3aa: CASSLGTGHDQPQHF

j_gene: TRBJ1-1
v_gene: TRBV27
d_gene: NA
abundance: NA
CDR3nt: TGTGCCAGCAGTTTCGGAGGGTATAACACTGAAGCTTTCTTT
CDR3aa: CASSFGGYNTEAFF

j_gene: TRBJ1-3
v_gene: TRBV10-3
d_gene: NA
abundance: few
CDR3nt: TGTGCCGTAGAGATTCCAAACAGCTCTGGAAACACCATATATTTT
CDR3aa: CAVEIPNSSGNTIYF

j_gene: TRBJ2-7
v_gene: TRBV4-2
d_gene: NA
abundance: NA
CDR3nt: TGTGCCAGCAGCCAGTCCGGGACAGGTAGGGGAGGGGTATACGAGCAGTACTTC
CDR3aa: CASSQSGTGRGGVYEQYF

j_gene: TRBJ1-2
v_gene: TRBV15
d_gene: TRBD1
abundance: NA
CDR3nt: TGTGCCACCAGCAGGGGGGGACAGGGGGCGATTGGCTACACCTTC
CDR3aa: CATSRGGQGAIGYTF

j_gene: TRBJ1-5
v_gene: TRBV7-8
d_gene: NA
abundance: NA
CDR3nt: TGTGCCAGCAGCTTAGCTGGGGGCCAACTCCAGCCCCAGCATTTT
CDR3aa: CASSLAGGQLQPQHF

j_gene: TRBJ1-2
v_gene: TRBV28
d_gene: NA
abundance: NA
CDR3nt: TGTGCCAGCAGACCAGCGGGCCTGAACTATGGCTACACCTTC
CDR3aa: CASRPAGLNYGYTF

j_gene: TRBJ2-7
v_gene: TRBV7-2
d_gene: NA
abundance: once
CDR3nt: TGTGCCAGCAGCTTTCAGGGGCCCCACGAGCAGTACTTC
CDR3aa: CASSFQGPHEQYF

j_gene: TRBJ2-2
v_gene: TRBV19
d_gene: NA
abundance: NA
CDR3nt: TGTGCCAGTAGTCCGGGACACAGGAACACCGGGGAGCTGTTTTTT
CDR3aa: CASSPGHRNTGELFF

j_gene: TRBJ1-5
v_gene: TRBV11-2
d_gene: NA
abundance: NA
CDR3nt: TGTGCCAGCAGCCCAGCGTCTGCCCAGCATTTT
CDR3aa: CASSPASAQHF

j_gene: TRBJ2-7
v_gene: TRBV2
d_gene: NA
abundance: NA
CDR3nt: TGTGCCAGCAGGATAGGGGGATCCTACGAGCAGTACTTC
CDR3aa: CASRIGGSYEQYF

j_gene: TRBJ2-7
v_gene: TRBV19
d_gene: TRBD1
abundance: once
CDR3nt: TGTGCCAGTAGTCCTCAATTGACAGGGGGAACCTACGAGCAGTACTTC
CDR3aa: CASSPQLTGGTYEQYF

j_gene: TRBJ1-2
v_gene: TRBV27
d_gene: NA
abundance: NA
CDR3nt: TGTGCCAGCACTTCCCGGGGAGCGATTAACTATGGCTACACCTTC
CDR3aa: CASTSRGAINYGYTF

j_gene: TRBJ2-7
v_gene: TRBV4-3
d_gene: NA
abundance: NA
CDR3nt: TGCGCCAGCAGCCGATCGACAGGACCTTACGAGCAGTACTTC
CDR3aa: CASSRSTGPYEQYF

j_gene: TRBJ2-5
v_gene: TRBV4-2
d_gene: NA
abundance: few
CDR3nt: TGTGCCAGCAGCCAAGAGAGAGAGACCCAGTACTTC
CDR3aa: CASSQERETQYF

j_gene: TRBJ1-1
v_gene: TRBV6-1
d_gene: NA
abundance: NA
CDR3nt: TGTGCCACTAGTGAGGGGAGAGGGAACACTGAAGCTTTCTTT
CDR3aa: CATSEGRGNTEAFF

j_gene: TRBJ2-7
v_gene: TRBV4-3
d_gene: NA
abundance: NA
CDR3nt: TGCGCCAGCAGCCAAGAGTTGGGGAGTTATTCCGAGCAGTACTTC
CDR3aa: CASSQELGSYSEQYF

j_gene: TRBJ1-6
v_gene: TRBV7-2
d_gene: TRBD1
abundance: NA
CDR3nt: TGTGCCAGCAGCAACACGGGACAGGGGCATAATTCACCCCTCCACTTT
CDR3aa: CASSNTGQGHNSPLHF

j_gene: TRBJ2-7
v_gene: TRBV28
d_gene: NA
abundance: NA
CDR3nt: TGTGCCAGCAGTCCCCCAATGTATGCCGTGAGCTCCTACGAGCAGTACTTC
CDR3aa: CASSPPMYAVSSYEQYF

j_gene: TRBJ2-7
v_gene: TRBV4-3
d_gene: NA
abundance: NA
CDR3nt: TGCGCCAGCAGCCAAGCCACAGGTGGCTACAACGAGCAGTACTTC
CDR3aa: CASSQATGGYNEQYF

j_gene: TRBJ2-7
v_gene: TRBV28
d_gene: NA
abundance: NA
CDR3nt: TGTGCCAGCAGTTTATACAGGTCGGCCGAGCAGTACTTC
CDR3aa: CASSLYRSAEQYF

j_gene: TRBJ2-5
v_gene: TRBV7-9
d_gene: TRBD2
abundance: few
CDR3nt: TGTGCCAGCAGCTTAACGGGGGGTCCCGGGGAGACCCAGTACTTC
CDR3aa: CASSLTGGPGETQYF

j_gene: TRBJ1-2
v_gene: TRBV29-1
d_gene: TRBD1
abundance: few
CDR3nt: TGCAGCGTTCGGGCCGGGGGACAGGGGGCCTTGGATGGCTACACCTTC
CDR3aa: CSVRAGGQGALDGYTF

j_gene: TRBJ2-7
v_gene: TRBV2
d_gene: TRBD1
abundance: NA
CDR3nt: TGTGCCAGCCACAGGGGCGAGTCTTCCTACGAGCAGTACTTC
CDR3aa: CASHRGESSYEQYF

j_gene: TRBJ1-5
v_gene: TRBV27
d_gene: NA
abundance: NA
CDR3nt: TGTGCCAGCAGTTTATCGAGGAATCAGCCCCAGCATTTT
CDR3aa: CASSLSRNQPQHF

j_gene: TRBJ1-3
v_gene: TRBV4-1
d_gene: NA
abundance: NA
CDR3nt: TGCGCCAGCAGCCAAGTCTTCCGGCCAGGGGCTGGAAACACCATATATTTT
CDR3aa: CASSQVFRPGAGNTIYF

j_gene: TRBJ1-2
v_gene: TRBV6-1
d_gene: NA
abundance: NA
CDR3nt: TGTGCCAGCAGTGAACTAGGAGTCGGTAACTATGGCTACACCTTC
CDR3aa: CASSELGVGNYGYTF

j_gene: TRBJ2-5
v_gene: TRBV5-1
d_gene: TRBD1
abundance: NA
CDR3nt: TGCGCCAGCAGCCTTTTAACAGGGGGCCGGGAGACCCAGTACTTC
CDR3aa: CASSLLTGGRETQYF

j_gene: TRBJ2-7
v_gene: TRBV15
d_gene: TRBD1
abundance: once
CDR3nt: TGTGCCACCAGCAGAGGCGTCGACAGGGGTGAATACGAGCAGTACTTC
CDR3aa: CATSRGVDRGEYEQYF

j_gene: TRBJ1-1
v_gene: TRBV5-1
d_gene: TRBD1
abundance: NA
CDR3nt: TGCGCCAGCAGCGAGGGGTCAGGGGGCGGGGGTGGCACTGAAGCTTTCTTT
CDR3aa: CASSEGSGGGGGTEAFF

j_gene: TRBJ2-1
v_gene: TRBV7-9
d_gene: NA
abundance: NA
CDR3nt: TGTGCCAGCAGAAGTGGCCATGAGCAGTTCTTC
CDR3aa: CASRSGHEQFF

j_gene: TRBJ1-6
v_gene: TRBV4-3
d_gene: NA
abundance: NA
CDR3nt: TGCGCCAGCAGCCGGTATTTGACAAGGGAGGGGAGCTCCTATAATTCACCCCTCCACTTT
CDR3aa: CASSRYLTREGSSYNSPLHF